The 21 T cell receptor beta chains presented below share a single source sample, sequenced in a study of blood T cell repertoires in COVID-19. Some clones are missing from TCRdb's copy, which holds only in-frame ones; the method was immunoSEQ multiplex PCR. The data hold about 310,000 clones, with roughly 90% observed a single time. Material for sequencing was PBMCs or T cells enriched from blood (not recorded which). Every receptor here comes from a woman aged 40 to 55 who had recovered from COVID-19.

The V call is TRBV3-1 (or the pseudogene TRBV3-2), the J call TRBJ2-2, with TRBD2 matching over 12 bases. This CDR3 region has 19 residues. The junction had 10 bases not matched to a gene; V was cut back by 1 base and J by 4 bases. The germline V gene has CDR1 LGHDT and CDR2 YNNKEL (reference sequence). The CDR3 spells CASSQGLAGALRSTGELFF. The DNA of the CDR3 is TGTGCCAGCAGCCAAGGACTAGCGGGGGCCCTGCGAAGCACCGGGGAGCTGTTTTTT.

The chain combines TRBV5-4 with TRBJ1-1; D unclear. V was trimmed by 2 bases and J by 5 bases, leaving 16 bases between them. Per the germline V gene, CDR1 is SGHNT and CDR2 is YYREEE (reference sequence). CDR3 length: 15 amino acids. CDR3 sequence reads: CASSFARGSGTEAFF. CDR3 nucleotides: TGTGCCAGCAGCTTTGCCCGAGGGTCGGGGACTGAAGCTTTCTTT.

The V and J genes are TRBV5-1 and TRBJ2-5, with 7 bases matching TRBD1. The J segment lost 0 bases and the V segment lost 0 bases, leaving 5 bases of the junction unmatched. The V gene's germline CDR1 is SGHRS and CDR2 YFSETQ. The CDR3 runs 16 residues. Written as DNA, the CDR3 is TGCGCCAGCAGCTTGGAGATTACAGGGGACCAAGAGACCCAGTACTTC. Translating gives CASSLEITGDQETQYF.

The chain is built from TRBV28 and TRBJ1-1; a weak D match, TRBD1 (6 bases). CDR1 MDHEN and CDR2 SYDVKM come from the germline V gene. Trimming took off 4 bases at V and 1 base at J, with 13 bases between the two ends. The CDR3 is 15 residues long. DNA for the CDR3: TGTGCCAGCAGTTCCGGGGACATTTCGAACACTGAAGCTTTCTTT. Translated: CASSSGDISNTEAFF.

This clone was found a few times. The V gene is TRBV5-6, the J gene TRBJ2-5; TRBD1 might be the D (6 bases). The CDR3 totals 14 residues. Germline V gives CDR1 SGHDT, CDR2 YYEEEE. The V gene lost 5 bases and the J gene lost 1 base, with 12 bases spanning the gap. This CDR3 reads CASSFDRTQETQYF. The CDR3 DNA follows: TGTGCCAGCAGTTTTGACAGGACCCAAGAGACCCAGTACTTC.

In nucleotides, the CDR3 is TGTGCCAGCAGTTTAGCGCGCTCTCCCTACAATGAGCAGTTCTTC. Amino acid sequence: CASSLARSPYNEQFF. The chain has TRBV27 and TRBJ2-1; D gene ambiguous. V gave up 2 bases and J gave up 2 bases, with 10 bases separating them. CDR1 and CDR2 from the germline V gene are MNHEY and SMNVEV (reference sequence). The CDR3 spans 15 residues.

J is TRBJ2-1 and V is TRBV3-1 (or the pseudogene TRBV3-2); 8 bases align to TRBD2. Per germline, CDR1 LGHDT and CDR2 YNNKEL (reference sequence). The CDR3 extends over 17 amino acids. V lost 0 bases, J lost 8 bases, and 12 bases stayed unmatched. The CDR3 sequence: CASSQELIGLAPHEQFF. CDR3 in DNA: TGTGCCAGCAGCCAAGAGTTGATAGGACTAGCACCCCATGAGCAGTTCTTC.

The chain uses TRBV5-4 and TRBJ1-2; no definite D call. Germline CDR1 SGHNT, CDR2 YYREEE (reference sequence). V lost 3 bases and J 7 bases, leaving 10 bases between the germline ends. There are 12 residues in the CDR3. The CDR3 is CASSSREAGYTF. Here the CDR3 DNA reads TGTGCCAGCAGCTCGCGAGAGGCTGGCTACACCTTC.

A note on this clone: At one boundary the junction diverges from the germline segment, which might be a read error. The chain links TRBV7-7 to TRBJ2-1, with no clear D. CDR3 length equals 15 residues. Germline V CDR1 and CDR2: SSHAT, FNYEAQ (reference sequence). The CDR3 region is CASSPDGLSYNEQFF. DNA for the CDR3: TGTGCTAGCAGCCCTGATGGCCTCTCCTACAATGAGCAGTTCTTC.

This clone was seen more than once but under ten times. This sequence joins TRBV3-1 (or the pseudogene TRBV3-2) and TRBJ1-3; 8 bases are a match to TRBD1. V lost 0 bases and J lost 3; bases outside the gene matches: 13. Germline V gene sequence: CDR1 LGHDT, CDR2 YNNKEL (reference sequence). This CDR3 has 19 amino acids. The CDR3 sequence is CASSQEGSGTGFRGNTIYF. In nucleotides, the CDR3 is TGTGCCAGCAGCCAAGAAGGGTCGGGGACAGGTTTTCGTGGAAACACCATATATTTT.

CDR3 loop: CASSLDRERYEQYF. CDR3 DNA: TGTGCCAGCAGTTTAGACAGGGAGAGGTACGAGCAGTACTTC. The chain is built from TRBV27 and TRBJ2-7, with 7 bases matching TRBD1. This CDR3 has 14 amino acids. Germline V gene sequence: CDR1 MNHEY, CDR2 SMNVEV (reference sequence). Trimming cost V 2 bases and J 4 bases; bases outside gene matches: 5.

This clone appeared once. The J gene is TRBJ2-1, the V gene TRBV7-2; weak D call: TRBD1 (7 bases). The V gene lost 5 bases and the J gene lost 4 bases, with 12 bases spanning the gap. Germline V CDR1 and CDR2: SGHTA, FQGNSA. This CDR3 has 14 residues. The CDR3 region is CASSRQGGYNEQFF. The CDR3 nucleotides are TGTGCCAGCAGCCGGCAGGGGGGATACAATGAGCAGTTCTTC.

The chain is built from TRBV9 and TRBJ2-2; TRBD2 might be the D (6 bases). CDR3 length: 18 amino acids. V was shortened by 0 bases and J by 6 bases, with 21 bases between the two germline ends. The germline CDR1 and CDR2 sequences are SGDLS and YYNGEE. This CDR3 is CASSVDPGLSGGAGELFF. The CDR3 DNA sequence: TGTGCCAGCAGCGTAGACCCGGGACTCAGCGGCGGGGCCGGGGAGCTGTTTTTT.

The chain couples TRBV12-2 to TRBJ2-7; the tabulated D call, TRBD1, remains unverified against the DNA. TRBV12-2 is annotated as a pseudogene. The length of the CDR3 is 15 residues. Here the CDR3 reads CASRLWGTGGYEQYF. Here the CDR3 DNA reads TGTGCAAGTCGCTTATGGGGGACAGGGGGTTACGAGCAGTACTTC.

The V and J genes are TRBV30 and TRBJ1-2; weak D call: TRBD1 (5 bases). This CDR3 is 14 amino acids long. Trimming took 1 base from V and 8 from J, leaving 17 bases between them. Germline CDR1 GTSNPN, CDR2 SVGIG (reference sequence). This CDR3 reads CAWSAGTNKKGYTF. CDR3 nucleotides: TGTGCCTGGAGTGCAGGGACTAATAAGAAAGGCTACACCTTC.

This sequence joins TRBV13 and TRBJ1-1; TRBD1 matches at 8 bases. This CDR3 is built from 12 residues. After removal of 4 bases from V and 7 bases from J, the junction contained 2 bases not matched to a gene. CDR1 and CDR2 (germline): PRHDT, FYEKMQ (reference sequence). CDR3 in DNA: TGTGCCAGCAGCTCAACAGGGGGTGAAGCTTTCTTT. Protein: CASSSTGGEAFF. The whole variable domain, remainder taken from reference TRBV13 and TRBJ1-1, is AAGVIQSPRHLIKEKRETATLKCYPIPRHDTVYWYQQGPGQDPQFLISFYEKMQSDKGSIPDRFSAQQFSDYHSELNMSSLELGDSALYFCASSSTGGEAFFGQGTRLTVV.

The rearrangement links TRBV5-6 to TRBJ2-7; D might be TRBD1 (5 bases). Germline loops: CDR1 SGHDT, CDR2 YYEEEE. The CDR3 extends over 14 amino acids. Between the trimmed V and J ends, which lost 4 bases and 2 bases, there was a span of 13 bases. The CDR3 sequence: CASSQGALAYEQYF. As DNA, the CDR3 is TGTGCCAGCAGCCAGGGCGCCCTAGCCTACGAGCAGTACTTC.

This chain joins TRBV6-5 and TRBJ2-5; 10 bases are a match to TRBD1. The CDR3 spans 15 residues. Germline CDR1 MNHEY, CDR2 SVGAGI. The J segment lost 3 bases and the V segment lost 5 bases, leaving 6 bases of the junction unmatched. The CDR3 DNA reads TGTGCCAGCAGTCTGGCCGGGACAGGGGAAGAGACCCAGTACTTC. It yields the protein CASSLAGTGEETQYF.

The rearrangement joins TRBV20-1 to TRBJ2-7, with 10 positions matching TRBD2. This CDR3 contains 16 residues. The V gene's germline CDR1 is DFQATT and CDR2 SNEGSKA (reference sequence). The junction had 12 bases not matched to a gene; V was cut back by 3 bases and J by 4 bases. CDR3 DNA: TGCAGTGCTAGTTTCCCTCTAGCGGGGGTCGGGTACGAGCAGTACTTC. This encodes CSASFPLAGVGYEQYF.

The chain employs TRBV14 and TRBJ1-1, with TRBD1 matching over 9 bases. Losses at the gene ends were 1 base for V and 6 bases for J; bases not matched to a gene: 9. This CDR3 spans 16 amino acids. In germline, CDR1 is SGHDN, CDR2 FVKESK. The DNA of the CDR3 is TGTGCCAGCAGCCAAGGTGTAACAGGGGGCTTGTCTGAAGCTTTCTTT. Encoded protein: CASSQGVTGGLSEAFF.

This chain connects TRBV7-2 to TRBJ1-2; possibly TRBD1 for D (5 bases). The CDR3 runs to 14 residues. V was cut by 5 bases and J by 4 bases, with 14 bases left in between. The V gene's germline CDR1 is SGHTA and CDR2 FQGNSA. CDR3 sequence: CASSPSLGPYGYTF. DNA of the CDR3: TGTGCCAGCAGCCCTTCGCTGGGGCCCTATGGCTACACCTTC.